The entry below describes one TCR beta chain. Its target is not known. TCRdb fed the reads into MiXCR, producing one record per CDR3 protein. The profile shows roughly 280,000 distinct CDR3 sequences, roughly 10% of them singletons. This specimen comes from a study of T cell repertoires in cytomegalovirus infection. Study details: Public TCR beta signatures indicated both CMV infection and matching HLA type.

The V gene lost 1 base and the J gene lost 2 bases, with 17 bases spanning the gap. This CDR3 has 17 residues. CDR1 LGHNA and CDR2 YSLEER come from the germline V gene. General study findings and limits: Predominance within the ex vivo response was attributable to HLA-C-restricted CMV-specific TCR beta clonotypes. The study identified carriers of CMV plus the relevant HLA from cumulative public TCR beta family frequency.

Sequences were obtained from PBMCs. The TCR sequence derives from a human donor in good health (CMV status not recorded). Some clones in this sample may be carry-over from other donors' samples. V and J are TRBV4-3 and TRBJ1-2, with a tentative D call TRBD1 (6 bases). CDR3 amino acids: CASSQVGQRFSNYGYTF. The CDR3 bases are TGCGCCAGCAGCCAAGTTGGACAGAGATTCTCAAACTATGGCTACACCTTC.